The 5 T cell receptor beta chains given below trace back to one sample, sequenced in a study of T cells after yellow fever vaccination. TCRdb re-derived calls from the 5' RACE reads in MiXCR, one entry per CDR3 protein. The sample comprises roughly 120,000 distinct CDR3 sequences, 6.5% to 8% of which are singletons, and 2.5% rests with the top ten. The source was CD4+ T cells sorted from PBMCs, collected less than 11 days after the first yellow fever vaccination. These receptors were taken from a man aged 18-30 years who received the YFV17D yellow fever vaccine.

This clonotype was seen ten or more times. This chain links TRBV2 with TRBJ2-5; 7 bases agree with TRBD2. Germline loops: CDR1 SNHLY, CDR2 FYNNEI. V shed 7 bases and J 7 bases; nucleotides not matched to a gene: 15. The length of the CDR3 is 15 residues. CDR3 nucleotides: TGTGCCAGCACCGAAGCGGGGAGAAAACGAGGGACCCAGTACTTC. Encoded protein: CASTEAGRKRGTQYF.

This clonotype was seen only a few times. The genes are TRBV12-3 or TRBV12-4 and TRBJ2-1, with D possibly called TRBD1 or TRBD2 (5 bases each). Trimming removed 2 bases at V and 1 base at J, with 9 bases between. The CDR3 runs to 15 residues. For the CDR3, the DNA is TGTGCCAGCAGTTTAAGGGACCCATCCTACAATGAGCAGTTCTTC. Its protein is CASSLRDPSYNEQFF.

At least ten counts were recorded for this clonotype. This sequence joins TRBV5-5 and TRBJ2-3; D unresolved. Trimming removed 4 bases at V and 2 bases at J, with 17 bases between. The germline gives CDR1 SGHKS, CDR2 YYEKEE (reference sequence). This CDR3 contains 16 residues. CDR3 protein: CASSPEALLFTDTQYF. The CDR3 DNA reads as TGTGCCAGCAGCCCAGAGGCACTATTGTTCACAGATACGCAGTATTTT.

This clonotype came up many times. J is TRBJ2-2 and V is TRBV4-2; no clear D gene. The CDR3 loop spans 14 amino acids. Per germline, CDR1 LGHNA and CDR2 YNFKEQ. Trimming removed 0 bases at V and 6 bases at J, with 8 bases between. The CDR3 region is CASSQDVVSGELFF. CDR3 coding DNA: TGTGCCAGCAGCCAAGATGTGGTATCCGGGGAGCTGTTTTTT.

This clonotype was counted ten times or more. V and J are TRBV6-1 and TRBJ2-1, with D possibly matching TRBD1 (5 bases). This CDR3 has 14 residues. Trimming removed 2 bases from V and 6 bases from J, with 11 bases in between. Germline V gene data show CDR1 as MNHNS and CDR2 as SASEGT. CDR3: CASSESLGVNEQFF. DNA of the CDR3: TGTGCCAGCAGTGAATCGTTAGGGGTCAATGAGCAGTTCTTC.